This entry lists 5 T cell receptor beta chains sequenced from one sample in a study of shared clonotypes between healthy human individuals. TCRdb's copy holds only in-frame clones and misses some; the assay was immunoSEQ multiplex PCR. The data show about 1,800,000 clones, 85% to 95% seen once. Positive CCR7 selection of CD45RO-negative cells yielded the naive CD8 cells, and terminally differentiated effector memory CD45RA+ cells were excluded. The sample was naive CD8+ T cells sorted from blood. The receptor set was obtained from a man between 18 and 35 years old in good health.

CDR3 DNA sequence: TGTGCCAGCAGCCCCAGCCTTGAAGCTGAAGCTTTCTTT. Protein sequence: CASSPSLEAEAFF. This sequence joins TRBV2 and TRBJ1-1; unclear D gene. V was cut by 6 bases and J by 6 bases, with 14 bases left in between. The germline CDR1 and CDR2 sequences are SNHLY and FYNNEI. This CDR3 region has 13 residues.

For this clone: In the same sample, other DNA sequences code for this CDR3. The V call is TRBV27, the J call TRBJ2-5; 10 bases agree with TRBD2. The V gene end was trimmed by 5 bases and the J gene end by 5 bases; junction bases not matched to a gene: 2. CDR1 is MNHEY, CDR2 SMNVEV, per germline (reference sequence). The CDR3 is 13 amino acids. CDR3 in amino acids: CASSLAGAETQYF. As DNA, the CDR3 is TGTGCCAGCAGTCTAGCGGGAGCGGAGACCCAGTACTTC.

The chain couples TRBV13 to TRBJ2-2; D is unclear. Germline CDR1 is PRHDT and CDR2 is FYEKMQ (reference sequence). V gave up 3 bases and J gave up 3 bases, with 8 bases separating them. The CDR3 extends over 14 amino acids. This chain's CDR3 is CASSLQVYTGELFF. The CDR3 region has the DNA TGTGCCAGCAGCTTGCAGGTTTACACCGGGGAGCTGTTTTTT.

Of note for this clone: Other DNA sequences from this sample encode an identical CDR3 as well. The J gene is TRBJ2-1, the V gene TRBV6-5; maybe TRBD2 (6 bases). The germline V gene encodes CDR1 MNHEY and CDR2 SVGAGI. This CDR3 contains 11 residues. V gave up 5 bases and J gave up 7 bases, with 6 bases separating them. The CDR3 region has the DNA TGTGCCAGCAGTGGGGGGAATGAGCAGTTCTTC. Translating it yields CASSGGNEQFF.

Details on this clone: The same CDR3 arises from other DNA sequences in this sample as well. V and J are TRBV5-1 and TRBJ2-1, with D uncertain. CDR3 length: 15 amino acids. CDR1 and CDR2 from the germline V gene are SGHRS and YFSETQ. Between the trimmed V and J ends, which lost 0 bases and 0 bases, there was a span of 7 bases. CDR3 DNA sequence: TGCGCCAGCAGCTTGGCGGTGAGCTCCTACAATGAGCAGTTCTTC. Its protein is CASSLAVSSYNEQFF.